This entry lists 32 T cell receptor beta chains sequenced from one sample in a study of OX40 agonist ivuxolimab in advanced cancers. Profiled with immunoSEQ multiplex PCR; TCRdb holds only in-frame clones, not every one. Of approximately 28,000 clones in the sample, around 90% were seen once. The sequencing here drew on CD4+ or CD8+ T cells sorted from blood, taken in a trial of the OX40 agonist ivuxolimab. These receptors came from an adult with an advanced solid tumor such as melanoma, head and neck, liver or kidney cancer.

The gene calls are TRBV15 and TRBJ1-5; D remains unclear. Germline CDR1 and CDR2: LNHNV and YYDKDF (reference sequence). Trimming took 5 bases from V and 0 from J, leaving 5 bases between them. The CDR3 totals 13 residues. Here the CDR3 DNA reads TGTGCCACCAGCGGCTTTAGCAATCAGCCCCAGCATTTT. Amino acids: CATSGFSNQPQHF.

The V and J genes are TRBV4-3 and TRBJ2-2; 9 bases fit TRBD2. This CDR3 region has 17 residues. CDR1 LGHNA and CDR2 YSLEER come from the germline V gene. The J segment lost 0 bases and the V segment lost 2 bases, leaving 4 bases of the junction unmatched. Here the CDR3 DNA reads TGCGCCAGCAGCCAAATTAGCGGGGGTTCGAACACCGGGGAGCTGTTTTTT. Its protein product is CASSQISGGSNTGELFF.

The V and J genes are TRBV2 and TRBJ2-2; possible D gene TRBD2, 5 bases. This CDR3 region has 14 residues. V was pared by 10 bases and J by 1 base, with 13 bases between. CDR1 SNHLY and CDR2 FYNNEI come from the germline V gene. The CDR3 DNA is TGTGCCACCCAGGCGACTAAGAACACCGGGGAGCTGTTTTTT. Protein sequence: CATQATKNTGELFF.

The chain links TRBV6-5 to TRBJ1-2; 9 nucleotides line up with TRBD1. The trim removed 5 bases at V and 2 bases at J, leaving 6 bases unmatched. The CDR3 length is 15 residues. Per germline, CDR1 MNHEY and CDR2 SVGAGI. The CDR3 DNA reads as TGTGCCAGCAGTCCACAGGGGGCCGAAAACTATGGCTACACCTTC. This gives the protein CASSPQGAENYGYTF.

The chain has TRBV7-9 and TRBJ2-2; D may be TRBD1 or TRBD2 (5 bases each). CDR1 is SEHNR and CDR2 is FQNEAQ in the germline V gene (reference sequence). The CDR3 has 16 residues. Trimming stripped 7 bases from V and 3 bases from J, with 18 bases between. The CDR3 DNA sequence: TGTGCCAGCAAGGGACCGGTCATACGGTACACCGGGGAGCTGTTTTTT. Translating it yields CASKGPVIRYTGELFF.

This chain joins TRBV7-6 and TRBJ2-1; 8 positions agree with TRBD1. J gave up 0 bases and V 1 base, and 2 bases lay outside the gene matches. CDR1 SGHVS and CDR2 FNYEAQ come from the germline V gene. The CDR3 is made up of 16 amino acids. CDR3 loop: CASSLGTGSSYNEQFF. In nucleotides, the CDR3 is TGTGCCAGCAGCTTAGGGACAGGGAGCTCCTACAATGAGCAGTTCTTC.

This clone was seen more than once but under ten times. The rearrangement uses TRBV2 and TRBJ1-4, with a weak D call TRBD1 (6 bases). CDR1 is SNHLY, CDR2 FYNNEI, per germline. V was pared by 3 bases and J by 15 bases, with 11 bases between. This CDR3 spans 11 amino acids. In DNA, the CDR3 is TGTGCCAGCAGTGAGACAGGAAGCGTGTTTTTT. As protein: CASSETGSVFF.

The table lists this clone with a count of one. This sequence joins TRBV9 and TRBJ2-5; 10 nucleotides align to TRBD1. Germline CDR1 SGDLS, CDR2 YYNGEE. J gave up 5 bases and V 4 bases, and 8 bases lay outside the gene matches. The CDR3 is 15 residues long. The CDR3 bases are TGTGCCAGCAGCCTAAGAAGGGGACAGGGGGAGACCCAGTACTTC. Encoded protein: CASSLRRGQGETQYF.

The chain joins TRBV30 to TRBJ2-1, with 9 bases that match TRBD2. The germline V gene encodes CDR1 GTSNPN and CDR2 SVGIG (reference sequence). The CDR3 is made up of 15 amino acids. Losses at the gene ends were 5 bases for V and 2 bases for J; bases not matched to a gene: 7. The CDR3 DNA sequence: TGTGCCTGGTGTGGAGCTAGCGGGACCTACAATGAGCAGTTCTTC. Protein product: CAWCGASGTYNEQFF.

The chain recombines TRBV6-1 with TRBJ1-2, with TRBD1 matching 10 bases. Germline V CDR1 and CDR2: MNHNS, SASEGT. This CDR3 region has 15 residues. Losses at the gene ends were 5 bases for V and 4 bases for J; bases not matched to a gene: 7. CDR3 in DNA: TGTGCCAGCAGTCCACCGGGACAGGGGTTCTATGGCTACACCTTC. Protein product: CASSPPGQGFYGYTF.

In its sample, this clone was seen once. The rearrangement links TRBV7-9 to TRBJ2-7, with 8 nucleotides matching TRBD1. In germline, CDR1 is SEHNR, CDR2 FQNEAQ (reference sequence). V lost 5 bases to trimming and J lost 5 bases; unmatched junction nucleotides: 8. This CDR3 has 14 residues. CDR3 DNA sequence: TGTGCCAGCAGCCTGACAGGGGCACGACACGAGCAGTACTTC. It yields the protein CASSLTGARHEQYF.

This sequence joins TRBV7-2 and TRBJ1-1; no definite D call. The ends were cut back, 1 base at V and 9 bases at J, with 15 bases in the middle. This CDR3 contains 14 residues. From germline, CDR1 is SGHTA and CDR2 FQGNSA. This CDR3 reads CASSLEWDPGKAFF. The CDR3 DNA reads TGTGCCAGCAGCTTAGAATGGGATCCGGGGAAAGCTTTCTTT.

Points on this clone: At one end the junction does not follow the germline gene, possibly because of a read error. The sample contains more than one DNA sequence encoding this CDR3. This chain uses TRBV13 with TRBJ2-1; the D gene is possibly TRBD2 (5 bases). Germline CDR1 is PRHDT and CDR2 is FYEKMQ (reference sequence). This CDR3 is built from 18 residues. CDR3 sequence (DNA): TGCGCCAGCAGCTTAGGCCTCGGAGGTGAAAGCTCCTACAATGAGCAGTTCTTC. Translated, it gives CASSLGLGGESSYNEQFF.

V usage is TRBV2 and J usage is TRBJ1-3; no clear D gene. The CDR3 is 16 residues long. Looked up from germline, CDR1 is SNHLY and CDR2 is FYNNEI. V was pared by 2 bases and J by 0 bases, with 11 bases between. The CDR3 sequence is CASSEREGHSGNTIYF. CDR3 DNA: TGTGCCAGCAGTGAAAGAGAGGGCCACTCTGGAAACACCATATATTTT.

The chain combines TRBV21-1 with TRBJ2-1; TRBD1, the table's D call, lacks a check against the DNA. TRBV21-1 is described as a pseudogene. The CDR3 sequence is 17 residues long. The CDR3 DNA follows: TGTGCCAGCAGCGCACCGATAGGACAGGGGTTCTACAATGAGCAGTTCTTC. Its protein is CASSAPIGQGFYNEQFF.

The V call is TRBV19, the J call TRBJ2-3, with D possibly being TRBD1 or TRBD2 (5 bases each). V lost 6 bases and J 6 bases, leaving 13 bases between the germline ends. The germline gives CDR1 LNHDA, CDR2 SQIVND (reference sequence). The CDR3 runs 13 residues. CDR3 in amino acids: CASSSGSGDTQYF. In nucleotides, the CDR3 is TGTGCCAGTAGCTCAGGGAGCGGTGATACGCAGTATTTT.

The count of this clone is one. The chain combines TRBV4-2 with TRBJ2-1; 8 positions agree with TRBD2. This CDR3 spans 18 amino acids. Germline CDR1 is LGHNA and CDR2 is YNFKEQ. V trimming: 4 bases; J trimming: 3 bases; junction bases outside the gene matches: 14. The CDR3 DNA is TGTGCCAGCAGCCCTCACGGGGGGGCGGGGGACCTCTACAATGAGCAGTTCTTC. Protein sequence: CASSPHGGAGDLYNEQFF.

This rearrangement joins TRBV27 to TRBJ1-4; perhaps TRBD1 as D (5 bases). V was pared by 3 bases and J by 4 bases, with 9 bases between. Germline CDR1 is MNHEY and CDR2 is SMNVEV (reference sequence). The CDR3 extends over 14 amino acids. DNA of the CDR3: TGTGCCAGCAGTTTGACAGCAAATAATGAAAAACTGTTTTTT. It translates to CASSLTANNEKLFF.

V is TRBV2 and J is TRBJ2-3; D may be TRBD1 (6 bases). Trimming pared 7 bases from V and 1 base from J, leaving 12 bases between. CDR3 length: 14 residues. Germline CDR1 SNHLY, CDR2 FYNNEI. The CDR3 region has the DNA TGTGCCAGCATTTCACAGGGTGGCACAGATACGCAGTATTTT. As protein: CASISQGGTDTQYF.

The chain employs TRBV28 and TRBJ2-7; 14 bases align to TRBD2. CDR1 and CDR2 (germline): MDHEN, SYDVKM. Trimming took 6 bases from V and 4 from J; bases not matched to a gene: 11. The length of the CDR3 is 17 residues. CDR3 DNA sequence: TGTGCCAGCAGCTCTACTGGACTAGCGGGAGGAAAGTACGAGCAGTACTTC. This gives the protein CASSSTGLAGGKYEQYF.

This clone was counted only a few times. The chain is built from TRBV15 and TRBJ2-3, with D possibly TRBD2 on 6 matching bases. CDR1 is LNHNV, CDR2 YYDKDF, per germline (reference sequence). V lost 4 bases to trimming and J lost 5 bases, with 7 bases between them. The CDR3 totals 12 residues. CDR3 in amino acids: CATSNGGDTQYF. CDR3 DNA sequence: TGTGCCACCAGCAACGGGGGAGATACGCAGTATTTT.

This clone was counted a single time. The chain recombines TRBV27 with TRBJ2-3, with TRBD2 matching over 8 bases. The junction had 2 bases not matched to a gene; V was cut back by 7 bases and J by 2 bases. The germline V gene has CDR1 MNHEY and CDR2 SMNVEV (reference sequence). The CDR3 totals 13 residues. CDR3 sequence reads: CASTGLATDTQYF. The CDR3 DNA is TGTGCCAGCACCGGACTAGCCACAGATACGCAGTATTTT.

In nucleotides, the CDR3 is TGTGCCAGCAGCAAAGATCGAGACAGGGGGCCTGAGACCCAGTACTTC. This gives the protein CASSKDRDRGPETQYF. The J gene is TRBJ2-5, the V gene TRBV21-1; the D call of TRBD1 is as the table states it, not checked on the DNA. TRBV21-1 is flagged as a pseudogene. This CDR3 is 16 amino acids long.

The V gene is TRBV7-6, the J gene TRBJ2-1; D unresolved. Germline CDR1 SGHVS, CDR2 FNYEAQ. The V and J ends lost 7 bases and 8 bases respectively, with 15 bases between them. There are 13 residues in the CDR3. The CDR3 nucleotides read TGTGCCAGCAACCTAAGGAGCGTGGATGAGCAGTTCTTC. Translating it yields CASNLRSVDEQFF. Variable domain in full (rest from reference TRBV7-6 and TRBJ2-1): GAGVSQSPRYKVTKRGQDVALRCDPISGHVSLYWYRQALGQGPEFLTYFNYEAQQDKSGLPNDRFSAERPEGSISTLTIQRTEQRDSAMYRCASNLRSVDEQFFGPGTRLTVL.

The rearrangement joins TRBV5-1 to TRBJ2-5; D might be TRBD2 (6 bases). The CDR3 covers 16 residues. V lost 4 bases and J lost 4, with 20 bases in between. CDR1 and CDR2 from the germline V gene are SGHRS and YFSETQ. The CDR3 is CASSPNSRGRGETQYF. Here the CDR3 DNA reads TGCGCCAGCAGCCCGAATTCGCGCGGGCGGGGAGAGACCCAGTACTTC.

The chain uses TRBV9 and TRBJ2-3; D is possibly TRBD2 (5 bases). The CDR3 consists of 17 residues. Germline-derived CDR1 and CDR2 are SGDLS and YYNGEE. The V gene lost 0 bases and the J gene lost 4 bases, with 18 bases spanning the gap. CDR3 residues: CASSVVWDREGSDTQYF. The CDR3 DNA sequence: TGTGCCAGCAGCGTAGTATGGGATCGGGAAGGTTCAGATACGCAGTATTTT.

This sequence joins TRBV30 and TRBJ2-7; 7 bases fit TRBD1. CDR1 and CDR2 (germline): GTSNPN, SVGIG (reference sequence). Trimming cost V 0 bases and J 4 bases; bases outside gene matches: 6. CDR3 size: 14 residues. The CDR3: CAWSVYRGWYEQYF. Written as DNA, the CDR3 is TGTGCCTGGAGTGTTTACAGGGGTTGGTACGAGCAGTACTTC.

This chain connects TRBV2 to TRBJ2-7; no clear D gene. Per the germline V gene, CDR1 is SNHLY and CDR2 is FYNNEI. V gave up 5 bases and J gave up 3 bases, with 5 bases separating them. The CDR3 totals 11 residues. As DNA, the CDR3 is TGTGCCAGCAGTCCGGGCTACGAGCAGTACTTC. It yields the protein CASSPGYEQYF.

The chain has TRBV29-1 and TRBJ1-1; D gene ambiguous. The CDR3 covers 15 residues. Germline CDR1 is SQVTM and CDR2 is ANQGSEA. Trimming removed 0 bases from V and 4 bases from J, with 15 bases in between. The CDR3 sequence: CSVEEMEARVTEAFF. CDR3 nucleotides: TGCAGCGTTGAAGAAATGGAAGCTAGGGTCACTGAAGCTTTCTTT.

The DNA of the CDR3 is TGTGCCAGCAGCTTGTCCCGTTACGAGCAGTACTTC. Translated, it gives CASSLSRYEQYF. The chain links TRBV7-9 to TRBJ2-7, with D hard to call. CDR1 and CDR2 from the germline V gene are SEHNR and FQNEAQ (reference sequence). The CDR3 length is 12 residues. The ends were cut back, 3 bases at V and 4 bases at J, with 7 bases in the middle.

The CDR3 loop reads CASSPVSEETQYF. For the CDR3, the DNA is TGTGCCAGTAGTCCCGTCTCGGAGGAGACCCAGTACTTC. This rearrangement joins TRBV19 to TRBJ2-5; D unresolved. Per the germline V gene, CDR1 is LNHDA and CDR2 is SQIVND (reference sequence). Deletions cut 5 bases from V and 5 bases from J, with 12 bases between. This CDR3 is 13 amino acids long.

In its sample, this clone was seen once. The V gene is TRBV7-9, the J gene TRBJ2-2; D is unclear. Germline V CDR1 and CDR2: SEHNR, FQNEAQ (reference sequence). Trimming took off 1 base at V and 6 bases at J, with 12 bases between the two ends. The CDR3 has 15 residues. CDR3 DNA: TGTGCCAGCAGCTTAGGAGTGGGGTTCGCCGGGGAGCTGTTTTTT. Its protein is CASSLGVGFAGELFF.